What follows are 13 T cell receptor beta chains derived from one specimen sequenced in a study of spatial heterogeneity in lung cancer (dated by TCRdb to the late 2010s). The protocol used for the library was 5' RACE. For sequencing, a NextSeq 500 was employed. TCRdb reprocessed the public reads (quality trimming at Q25 with fastp, clone calling with MiXCR) and kept in-frame beta chains. Every distinct CDR3 protein forms one entry, paired with its most common genes and DNA. In all, the sample holds tens of thousands of distinct CDR3 sequences, and about 12% of those were seen once. The ten largest make up over 30% of the sample. What this sample's time point label stands for: blood at routine non-recurrence follow-up after resection. The source was PBMCs, collected at follow-up. These receptor sequences come from a male donor with early-stage non-small cell lung cancer.

This clonotype was recorded a few times. This chain connects TRBV6-6 to TRBJ2-5, with 9 bases identical to TRBD1. The CDR3 totals 14 residues. The germline V gene has CDR1 MNHNY and CDR2 SVGAGI (reference sequence). V was pared by 8 bases and J by 5 bases, with 9 bases of the junction left unmatched. The chain's CDR3 is CASSLQGAQETQYF. The CDR3 DNA sequence: TGTGCCAGCTCGTTACAGGGGGCGCAGGAGACCCAGTACTTC.

This clonotype was seen ten or more times. The rearrangement uses TRBV7-2 and TRBJ2-3; D might be TRBD1 (6 bases). The ends were cut back, 5 bases at V and 6 bases at J, with 18 bases in the middle. CDR1 and CDR2 (germline): SGHTA, FQGNSA. The CDR3 runs 15 residues. The CDR3 DNA sequence: TGTGCCAGCAGCCTAACGACAGGCAGAGGCGATACGCAGTATTTT. Residues: CASSLTTGRGDTQYF. Variable domain in full (rest from reference TRBV7-2 and TRBJ2-3): GAGVSQSPSNKVTEKGKDVELRCDPISGHTALYWYRQSLGQGLEFLIYFQGNSAPDKSGLPSDRFSAERTGGSVSTLTIQRTQQEDSAVYLCASSLTTGRGDTQYFGPGTRLTVL.

The V call is TRBV3-1, the J call TRBJ2-2, with D possibly being TRBD2 (6 bases). The germline gives CDR1 LGHDT, CDR2 YNNKEL (reference sequence). Trimming cost V 1 base and J 10 bases, with 7 bases left between them. The CDR3 runs 12 residues. For the CDR3, the DNA is TGTGCCAGCAGCCAAGGACTAGTGGAGCTGTTTTTT. Translation: CASSQGLVELFF.

This clonotype was recorded only once. Given a much more abundant clone one base away, this may be a read error. The chain carries TRBV7-9 and TRBJ1-4; D is unresolved. Germline V gives CDR1 SEHNR, CDR2 FQNEAQ (reference sequence). The germline V and J ends were trimmed by 5 bases and 8 bases, with 15 bases remaining between them. This CDR3 region has 14 residues. The CDR3: CASSQQTVREKLFF. The CDR3 bases are TGTGCCAGCAGCCAGCAGACGGTCCGCGAAAAACTGTTTTTT. Based on the CDR3 plus reference TRBV7-9 and TRBJ1-4, the full variable domain is DTGVSQNPRHKITKRGQNVTFRCDPISEHNRLYWYRQTLGQGPEFLTYFQNEAQLEKSRLLSDRFSAERPKGSFSTLEIQRTEQGDSAMYLCASSQQTVREKLFFGSGTQLSVL.

This clonotype has more than one count but fewer than ten. The rearrangement uses TRBV7-9 and TRBJ2-5; TRBD1 might be the D (5 bases). With 5 bases removed from V and 2 bases from J, the gap between germline ends came to 9 bases. Germline loops: CDR1 SEHNR, CDR2 FQNEAQ (reference sequence). The CDR3 has 13 residues. CDR3: CASSRGFQETQYF. As DNA, the CDR3 is TGTGCCAGCAGCAGGGGATTTCAAGAGACCCAGTACTTC. The full variable domain, its missing parts supplied by reference TRBV7-9 and TRBJ2-5, is DTGVSQNPRHKITKRGQNVTFRCDPISEHNRLYWYRQTLGQGPEFLTYFQNEAQLEKSRLLSDRFSAERPKGSFSTLEIQRTEQGDSAMYLCASSRGFQETQYFGPGTRLLVL.

This sequence joins TRBV20-1 and TRBJ2-3; 9 nucleotides match TRBD2. This CDR3 is 16 amino acids long. Germline CDR1 DFQATT, CDR2 SNEGSKA (reference sequence). The V gene end was trimmed by 6 bases and the J gene end by 5 bases; junction bases not matched to a gene: 15. In DNA form, the CDR3 reads TGCAGTGCCCACTCGGGTTTAGCGGGAGTTCGAGATACGCAGTATTTT. It translates to CSAHSGLAGVRDTQYF.

This clonotype was detected ten times or more. V and J are TRBV10-3 and TRBJ2-3; D is unresolved. CDR3 length equals 12 residues. Germline loops: CDR1 ENHRY, CDR2 SYGVKD. V was clipped by 10 bases and J by 5 bases, with 13 bases between them. CDR3 protein: CATQDGRDTQYF. Here the CDR3 DNA reads TGTGCCACTCAGGACGGTCGAGATACGCAGTATTTT.

Only a few counts were recorded for this clonotype. The rearrangement joins TRBV11-2 to TRBJ2-7; possibly TRBD1 for D (5 bases). The CDR3 has 13 amino acids. Germline V lookup: CDR1 SGHAT, CDR2 FQNNGV. Trimming shortened V by 1 base and J by 6 bases, and 10 bases separated the two germline ends. The chain's CDR3 is CASSLARVFEQYF. In DNA, the CDR3 is TGTGCCAGCAGCTTAGCCAGGGTATTCGAGCAGTACTTC.

This clonotype was detected only a few times. The rearrangement joins TRBV29-1 to TRBJ2-1; D gene uncertain. Germline lookup yields CDR1 SQVTM and CDR2 ANQGSEA. The CDR3 runs 11 residues. Trimming pared 4 bases from V and 4 bases from J, leaving 5 bases between. CDR3 coding DNA: TGCAGCGTTGTTCAGTACAATGAGCAGTTCTTC. Translation gives CSVVQYNEQFF.

This clonotype has ten or more counts. V gene TRBV27 combines with J gene TRBJ2-7; possibly TRBD2 for D (6 bases). This CDR3 spans 15 amino acids. V was cut by 2 bases and J by 2 bases, with 13 bases left in between. CDR1 MNHEY and CDR2 SMNVEV come from the germline V gene (reference sequence). The CDR3 DNA reads as TGTGCCAGCAGTTTACGAGGGCGGGGAACCTACGAGCAGTACTTC. This sequence encodes CASSLRGRGTYEQYF.

Concerning this clonotype itself: With a much larger clone just one base away, this may be a read error. CDR3 sequence reads: CASMADLNSPLHF. The CDR3 DNA sequence: TGTGCCAGCATGGCAGATCTGAATTCACCCCTCCACTTT. The chain couples TRBV6-1 to TRBJ1-6; D unresolved. Trimming took off 7 bases at V and 7 bases at J, with 11 bases between the two ends. CDR3 size: 13 residues. Germline CDR1 is MNHNS and CDR2 is SASEGT.

This clonotype was observed many times. V is TRBV5-6 and J is TRBJ2-7; D is undetermined. The germline gives CDR1 SGHDT, CDR2 YYEEEE. The CDR3 consists of 11 residues. The ends were cut back, 0 bases at V and 7 bases at J, with 5 bases in the middle. The CDR3 region is CASSLGTEQYF. Written as DNA, the CDR3 is TGTGCCAGCAGCTTGGGGACGGAGCAGTACTTC.

The table lists this clonotype with a few counts. This chain joins TRBV20-1 and TRBJ2-5; 12 bases fit TRBD2. Germline assignment: CDR1 DFQATT and CDR2 SNEGSKA (reference sequence). J lost 0 bases, V lost 3 bases, and 14 bases had no gene match. CDR3 length: 19 amino acids. CDR3 bases: TGCAGTGCTAGGGTCATTGGACTAGCGGGGTCCGTGTACCAAGAGACCCAGTACTTC. Amino acid sequence: CSARVIGLAGSVYQETQYF.